The present T cell receptor beta chain was sequenced within a study of blood T cell repertoires in COVID-19. Study information: Collection of acute and convalescent COVID-19 samples took place in the United States, Italy and Spain. From T cells, B-cell-depleted T cells, or PBMCs came the material, which was cDNA or gDNA.

As originally analysed: Estimation of nucleated cell counts relied on the amplification of reference gene primers. Measured with immunoSEQ multiplex PCR; TCRdb has only the in-frame clones, and not every one. V and J calls and clone size are those listed in that table; D and trimming were worked out from the DNA. The repertoire holds 150,000 to 200,000 clones, with about 85% as singletons. Germline V lookup: CDR1 LGHNT, CDR2 FRNRAP. V lost 1 base, J lost 2 bases, and 5 bases lay in between. The CDR3 contains 14 residues. This chain links TRBV12-5 with TRBJ2-2; no definite D call. The sample consisted of peripheral blood. The receptor's source is a woman of 80 years or more with acute or convalescent COVID-19. CDR3 sequence: CASGLGHNTGELFF. CDR3 in DNA: TGTGCTAGTGGTTTGGGACACAACACCGGGGAGCTGTTTTTT.